Described below is a single T cell receptor (beta chain) sequence and its context. This clone was counted a single time. The clone's antigen remains unknown. No much larger clone exists at a distance of one base, and base qualities are not known. The sample comes from a study of cytomegalovirus exposure and HLA in healthy donors (dated by TCRdb to 2017 to 2019). Describing the broader study: According to an earlier analysis of 550 to 700 of the donors, about 179 million T cells yielded over 90 million unique TCR beta sequences and around 300 Gb of sequence data. An early release covering 550 to 650 HLA-typed donors comprised about 300 gigabases of sequencing data and roughly 85 million unique TCR sequences. Of the 300 to 500 genotyped donors, approximately 81% were placed in the genetic ancestry cluster associated with self-reported Caucasian donors. The study was designed to test whether signatures of past pathogen exposure could be identified by cataloging public T cell receptors. Using immunosequencing, the study profiled T cell repertoires from 666 subjects and related those repertoires to cytomegalovirus serostatus. Along with the roughly 700-subject first cohort, a separate validation cohort of around 110 different subjects was used. High-throughput TCR immunosequencing, statistical association of individual TCRs with disease status, and machine learning were combined to predict cytomegalovirus infection status. To study patterns of TCR occurrence, a later analysis re-analyzed previously published TCR beta repertoires from several hundred donors and added high-resolution HLA genotyping. In the later analysis, no new phenotypic data were used to find candidate immune exposures; instead, reliance was placed on TCR beta sequences and their occurrence across donors. To decide whether each TCR beta V gene segment behaved as functional or pseudogenic, an earlier analysis of approximately 620 of the donors relied on high-throughput TCR beta sequencing. Donor age, sex, ethnicity and CMV serostatus were compiled alongside the repertoire data. Genome-wide SNP genotypes for about three fifths of the roughly 670 donors were used in a later genetic analysis, which treated that subset as a discovery cohort. All discovery cohort repertoires had been generated on a single sequencing platform. Both class I and class II loci were covered by HLA typing, at four-digit resolution. Typing coverage differed by locus: A, B, C, DRB1 and DQB1 were typed in about 629-630 donors, DQA1 in approximately 520, DPA1 in some 600, and DPB1 in 450 to 480. Because of strong linkage in the cohort, a handful of DR-DQ haplotypes were treated as single units for association and clustering. Among around 400 genotyped donors of the cohort, an average of about 240,000 unique TCR beta nucleotide sequences was sequenced per donor, of which roughly 17% were non-productive.

General conclusions and limits of the study: Most TCR sequences were observed very rarely across donors, whereas some public TCRs were present in many individuals. Specific HLA alleles were associated with 15,000 to 20,000 TCR beta sequences at a false discovery rate of 0.05 in a later analysis. It was suggested by the authors that the approach could potentially be generalized to other disease states and immunological phenotypes. Because some donors lacked HLA typing at each locus, the association tests relied only on the typed subset. A group of highly shared sequence variants was considered likely to be a technical artifact of the sequencing pipeline. In the study, about 150 TCR beta chains were listed as associated with cytomegalovirus. In a later analysis, HLA-associated TCR beta chains showed more clonal expansion and lower generation probabilities than non-associated chains that were equally common. A further reported finding was that TCR beta sequences accurately predicted the HLA-A and HLA-B alleles for most subjects in the first cohort. Assigning TCR associations to individual alleles was difficult when HLA alleles, especially DR and DQ, strongly co-occurred. Correlated functional status among segregating V segments might be attributable to linkage disequilibrium, but an unknown experimental factor could not be ruled out. According to a later analysis, TCR association rates differed among HLA loci, with DRB1 alleles showing the most associated TCRs and HLA-C alleles showing the fewest. Broadly in line with IMGT annotations, most TCR beta V segments showed up in productive rearrangements about 87% or about 30% of the time in an earlier analysis of 587 of the donors. A later analysis reported that several top co-occurrence clusters appeared linked to parvovirus B19, influenza, CMV and Epstein-Barr virus. In vitro tests confirmed that a few of the cytomegalovirus-associated TCR beta chains recognize cytomegalovirus antigens. Cytomegalovirus status was reported to be diagnosed by the classifier with high specificity and sensitivity in both the original and validation cohorts. A later genetic analysis associated a missense DCLRE1C variant with V-gene and J-gene trimming of TCR beta chains, and an independent cohort replicated the association. Compared with the roughly 670-donor mean, donors in an Asian-associated ancestry cluster had fewer N-insertions in productive TCRs, according to a later genetic analysis. Because counts were too low, about 17 rarely observed V segments, including chromosome 9 orphons, were excluded from the earlier analysis of around 590 of the donors. Immune exposure information for the cohort was limited to CMV serostatus. The presence/absence analyses assumed that sequencing depth was roughly uniform across donors, and that assumption may not be true. This cohort had only TCR beta chains sequenced, and the lack of alpha or paired-chain data limited which features could be detected. According to a later analysis, most CMV-associated TCR beta chains appeared to be HLA-restricted, and the HLA associations seemed to be driven largely by CMV exposure.

The cohort comprised several hundred healthy bone marrow donors. All cohort members were sampled while nominally healthy, although unrecorded immune exposures were likely present. The donor tested CMV seronegative and was one of the 352 seronegative cohort members. A peripheral blood sample was provided by each donor, and peripheral blood mononuclear cells were used for TCR beta sequencing. The Qiagen DNeasy Blood Extraction Kit was used to extract genomic DNA from the blood cell samples. Library prep was done by the immunoSEQ multiplex PCR assay. For the multiplex PCR, a mixture combining 60 forward primers for TCR Vbeta segments and 13 reverse primers for TCR Jbeta segments was used. Amplification of the CDR3 region of rearranged TCR beta genes was performed with a multiplex PCR assay on genomic DNA. The Illumina HiSeq System was used to sequence the amplified TCR beta libraries as 87-base-pair reads. On the authors' methods: A later analysis tallied some 79 million unique TCR beta chains across the 666 repertoires, and about 10 million of those chains were shared by two or more donors. A nearest-neighbor algorithm error-corrected the raw reads and collapsed the reads into unique sequences, merging closely related sequences to remove PCR and sequencing errors. V, D and J gene segments were assigned by aligning CDR3 sequences to IMGT reference sequences. For a sequence to be retained, at least a six-nucleotide match to both a V gene segment and a J gene segment was required. Rearrangements were classified as productive when the CDR3 lacked stop codons and remained in frame with V and J, and all other rearrangements were classified as non-productive. Following IMGT convention, CDR3 was defined as the stretch from the second conserved V-encoded cysteine to the conserved J-encoded phenylalanine. Sequences without an unambiguous match to a single V gene segment were excluded from the earlier analysis of a few hundred of the donors. An earlier analysis of a few hundred of the donors called V segments functional above 56.7% productive rearrangements and segregating when the between-donor standard deviation exceeded 5%. A statistical classification framework was developed to diagnose cytomegalovirus status using the catalog of TCR beta chain sequences. A later analysis assigned V and J genes by comparing TCR nucleotide sequences with IMGT/GENE-DB human TR gene sequences. In a later analysis, CDR3 sequences and most-parsimonious VDJ recombination scenarios were assigned using the TCRdist pipeline. In a later analysis, each TCR beta chain was defined by its CDR3 amino acid sequence together with its V-gene family, and reads lacking a unique V-gene family were excluded. In a later analysis, 550 to 650 highly shared, low-generation-probability nucleotide sequences were removed to address suspected cross-contamination and a sequencing artifact. In a later analysis, a clonal expansion index for each public chain was calculated from normalized within-repertoire ranks of inferred template counts. In a later analysis, generation probabilities were computed using a VDJ recombination model fitted to out-of-frame rearrangements, and the results were checked against IGoR. In a later analysis, TCR-TCR, TCR-HLA and TCR-CMV co-occurrence was scored with hypergeometric tests, and a repertoire-size bias correction was applied to TCR pairs. To estimate false discovery rates, a later analysis permuted the HLA or CMV assignments 20 times. In a later analysis, co-occurring TCRs were grouped using DBSCAN, and TCRdist sequence similarity was added for clustering within HLA-allele-positive subsets. Repertoires with fewer than 30,000 or more than 120,000 public chains were left out of co-occurrence clustering, as were several repertoires with anomalous nucleotide sharing. Not all clones reach the TCRdb copy of this immuneACCESS table, which keeps in-frame sequences only. Checked studies attribute under half of the gap to unresolved V genes and leave the rest unexplained. V and J calls and clone size are as listed in that table; D and trimming were resolved from the DNA. The sample table contains fewer than 120,000 clones; only one count was recorded for 70% to 90% of them. The top ten constitute about 1.7% of the sample.

The sequence derives from a man aged 35 to 55 in good health and CMV-seronegative. The sequenced material came from PBMCs.

The CDR3 in this case is CSVQGGHEQYF. At the DNA level, the sequence is TGCAGCGTTCAAGGGGGCCACGAGCAGTACTTC. The sequence is built from TRBV29-1 and TRBJ2-7; 7 bases in the junction line up with TRBD1. Reading from cysteine to phenylalanine, the CDR3 counts 11 amino acids. Only CDR3 DNA is held: 33 bases, read in frame from base 1. Per the germline V gene, SQVTM is the CDR1 and ANQGSEA is the CDR2. V loses 5 bases at its end and J loses 5 bases; junction bases beyond the gene matches: 3.